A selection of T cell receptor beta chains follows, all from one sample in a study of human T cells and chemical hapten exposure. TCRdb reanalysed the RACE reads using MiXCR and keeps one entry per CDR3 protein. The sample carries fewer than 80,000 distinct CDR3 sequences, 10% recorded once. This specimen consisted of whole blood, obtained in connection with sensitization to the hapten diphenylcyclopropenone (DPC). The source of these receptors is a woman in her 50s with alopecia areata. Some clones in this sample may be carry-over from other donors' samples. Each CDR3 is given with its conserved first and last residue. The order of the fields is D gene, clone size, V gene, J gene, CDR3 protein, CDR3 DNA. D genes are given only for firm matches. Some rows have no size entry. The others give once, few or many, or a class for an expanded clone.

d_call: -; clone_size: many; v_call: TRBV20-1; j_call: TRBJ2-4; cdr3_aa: CSALGKNIQYF; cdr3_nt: TGCAGTGCTCTCGGCAAAAACATTCAGTACTTC
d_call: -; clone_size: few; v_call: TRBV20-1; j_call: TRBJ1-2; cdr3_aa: CSGSWDSDYGYTF; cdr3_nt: TGCAGTGGATCGTGGGACTCCGACTATGGCTACACCTTC
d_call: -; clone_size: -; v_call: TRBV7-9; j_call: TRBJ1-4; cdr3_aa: CASSLRQQNEKLFF; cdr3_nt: TGTGCCAGCAGCTTGAGACAGCAGAATGAAAAACTGTTTTTT
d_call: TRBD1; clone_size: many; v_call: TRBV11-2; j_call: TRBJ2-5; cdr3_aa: CASSLGQGAQETQYF; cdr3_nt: TGTGCCAGCAGCTTAGGACAGGGGGCCCAAGAGACCCAGTACTTC
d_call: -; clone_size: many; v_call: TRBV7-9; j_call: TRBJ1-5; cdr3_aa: CASSTNRENQPQHF; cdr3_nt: TGTGCCAGCAGCACCAACAGGGAAAATCAGCCCCAGCATTTT
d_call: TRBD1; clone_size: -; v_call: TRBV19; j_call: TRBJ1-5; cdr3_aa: CASRKGGPPQPQHF; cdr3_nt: TGTGCCAGCCGAAAAGGGGGCCCCCCTCAGCCCCAGCATTTT
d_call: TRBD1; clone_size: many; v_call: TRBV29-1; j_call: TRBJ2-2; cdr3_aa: CSAGQGVSGELFF; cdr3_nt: TGCAGCGCCGGACAGGGGGTCTCCGGGGAGCTGTTTTTT
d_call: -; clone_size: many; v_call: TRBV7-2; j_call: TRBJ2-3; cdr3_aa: CASSHRTPSTDTQYF; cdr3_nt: TGTGCCAGCAGCCATAGGACCCCTAGCACAGATACGCAGTATTTT
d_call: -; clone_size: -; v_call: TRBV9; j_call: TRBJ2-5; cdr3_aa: CASNRETTLRETQYF; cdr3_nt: TGTGCCAGCAACAGGGAGACTACCCTCCGGGAGACCCAGTACTTC
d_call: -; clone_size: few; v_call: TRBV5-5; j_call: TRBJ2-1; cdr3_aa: CASSSGQTGGVEQFF; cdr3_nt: TGTGCCAGCAGCTCGGGACAGACCGGAGGGGTTGAGCAGTTCTTC
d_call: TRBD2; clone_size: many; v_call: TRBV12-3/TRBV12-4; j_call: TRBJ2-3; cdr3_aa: CASKRTSGRTDTQYF; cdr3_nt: TGTGCCAGCAAGAGGACTAGCGGGAGGACAGATACGCAGTATTTT
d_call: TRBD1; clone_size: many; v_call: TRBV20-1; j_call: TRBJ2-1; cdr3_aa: CSARVILGQGNEQFF; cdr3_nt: TGCAGTGCTAGAGTTATACTCGGACAGGGGAATGAGCAGTTCTTC
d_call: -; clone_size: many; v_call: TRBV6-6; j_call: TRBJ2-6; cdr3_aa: CASSYPQGSGANVLTF; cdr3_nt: TGTGCCAGCAGTTACCCCCAGGGTTCTGGGGCCAACGTCCTGACTTTC